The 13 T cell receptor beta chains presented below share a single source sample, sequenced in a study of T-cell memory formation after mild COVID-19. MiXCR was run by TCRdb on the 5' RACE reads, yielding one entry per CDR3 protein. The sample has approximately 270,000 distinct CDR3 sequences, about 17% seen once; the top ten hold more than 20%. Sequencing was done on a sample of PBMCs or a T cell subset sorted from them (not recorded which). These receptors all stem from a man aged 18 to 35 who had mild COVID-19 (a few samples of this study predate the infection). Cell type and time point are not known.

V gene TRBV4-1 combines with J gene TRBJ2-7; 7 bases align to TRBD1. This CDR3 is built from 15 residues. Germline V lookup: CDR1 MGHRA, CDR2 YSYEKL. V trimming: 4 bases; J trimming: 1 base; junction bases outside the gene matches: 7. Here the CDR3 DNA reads TGCGCCAGCAGCCCCGGGACAGATCCATCCTACGAGCAGTACTTC. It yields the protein CASSPGTDPSYEQYF.

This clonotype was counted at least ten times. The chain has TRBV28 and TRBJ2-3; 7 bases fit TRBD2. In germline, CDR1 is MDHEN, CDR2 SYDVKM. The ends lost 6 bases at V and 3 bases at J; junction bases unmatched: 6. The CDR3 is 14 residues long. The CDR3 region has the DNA TGTGCCAGCAGCTTCCTCGGGGGGACAGATACGCAGTATTTT. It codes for CASSFLGGTDTQYF.

In DNA, the CDR3 is TGTGCCAGCGGTCTCCTGGTCGATAATTCACCCCTCCACTTT. It codes for CASGLLVDNSPLHF. The rearrangement joins TRBV7-9 to TRBJ1-6; no definite D call. From germline, CDR1 is SEHNR and CDR2 FQNEAQ (reference sequence). CDR3 size: 14 residues. V was cut by 8 bases and J by 5 bases, with 13 bases left in between.

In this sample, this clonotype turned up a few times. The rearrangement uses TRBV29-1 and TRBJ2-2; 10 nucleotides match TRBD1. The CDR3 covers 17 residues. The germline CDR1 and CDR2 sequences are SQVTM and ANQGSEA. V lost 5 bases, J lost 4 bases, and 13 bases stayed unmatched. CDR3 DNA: TGCAGCGTTAGGGGCGGAGACAGGGGGCTCTCCACCGGGGAGCTGTTTTTT. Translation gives CSVRGGDRGLSTGELFF.

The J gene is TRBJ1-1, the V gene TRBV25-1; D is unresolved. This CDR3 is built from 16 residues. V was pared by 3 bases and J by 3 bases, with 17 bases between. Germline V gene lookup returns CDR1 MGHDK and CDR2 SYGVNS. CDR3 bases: TGTGCCAGCAGTGATCATGACAAGGGCAGTGACACTGAAGCTTTCTTT. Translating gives CASSDHDKGSDTEAFF.

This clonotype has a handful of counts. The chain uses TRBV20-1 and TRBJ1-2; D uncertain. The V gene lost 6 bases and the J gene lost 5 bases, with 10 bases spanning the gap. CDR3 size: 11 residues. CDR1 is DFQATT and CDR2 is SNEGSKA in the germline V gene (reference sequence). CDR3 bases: TGCAGTGCCCAAGGAGGGTATGGCTACACCTTC. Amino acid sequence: CSAQGGYGYTF.

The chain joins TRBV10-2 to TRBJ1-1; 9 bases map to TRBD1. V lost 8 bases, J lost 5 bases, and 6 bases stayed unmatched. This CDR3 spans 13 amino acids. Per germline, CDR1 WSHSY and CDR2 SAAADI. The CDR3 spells CASGQGKETEAFF. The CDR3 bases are TGCGCCAGCGGACAGGGGAAGGAGACTGAAGCTTTCTTT.

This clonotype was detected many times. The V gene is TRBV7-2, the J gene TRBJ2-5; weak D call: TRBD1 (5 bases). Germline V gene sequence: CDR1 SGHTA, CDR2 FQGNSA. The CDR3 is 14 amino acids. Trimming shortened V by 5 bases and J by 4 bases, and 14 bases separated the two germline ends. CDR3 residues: CASSKRQLSETQYF. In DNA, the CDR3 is TGTGCCAGCAGCAAGCGACAGCTTTCAGAGACCCAGTACTTC.

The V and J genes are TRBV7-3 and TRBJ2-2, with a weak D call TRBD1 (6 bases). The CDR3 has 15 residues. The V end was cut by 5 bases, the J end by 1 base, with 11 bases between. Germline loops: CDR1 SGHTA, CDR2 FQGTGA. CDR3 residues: CASSTLQGNTGELFF. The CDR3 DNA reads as TGTGCCAGCAGCACCCTACAGGGGAACACCGGGGAGCTGTTTTTT.

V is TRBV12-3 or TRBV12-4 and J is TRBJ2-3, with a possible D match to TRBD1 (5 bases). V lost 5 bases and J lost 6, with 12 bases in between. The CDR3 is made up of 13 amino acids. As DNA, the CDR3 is TGTGCCAGCAGTGCTCAGGGTTACGATACGCAGTATTTT. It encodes CASSAQGYDTQYF.

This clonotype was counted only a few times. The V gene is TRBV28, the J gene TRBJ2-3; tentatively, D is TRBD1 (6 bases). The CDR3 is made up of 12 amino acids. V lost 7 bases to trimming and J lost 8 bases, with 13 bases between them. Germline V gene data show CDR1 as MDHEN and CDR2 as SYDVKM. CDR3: CASIGPRGTQYF. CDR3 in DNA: TGTGCCAGCATAGGACCCAGGGGTACGCAGTATTTT.

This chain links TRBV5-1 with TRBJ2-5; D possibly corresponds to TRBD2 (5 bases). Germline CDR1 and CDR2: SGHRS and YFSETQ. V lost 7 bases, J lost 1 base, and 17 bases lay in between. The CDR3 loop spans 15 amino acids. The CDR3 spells CASRELTVGQETQYF. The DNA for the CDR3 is TGCGCCAGCCGGGAACTCACCGTCGGCCAAGAGACCCAGTACTTC.

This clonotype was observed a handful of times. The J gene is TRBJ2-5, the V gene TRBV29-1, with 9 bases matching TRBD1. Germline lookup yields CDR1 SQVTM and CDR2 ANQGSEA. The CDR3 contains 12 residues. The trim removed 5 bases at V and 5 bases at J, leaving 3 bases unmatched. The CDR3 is CSVHTGGETQYF. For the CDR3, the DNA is TGCAGCGTTCACACAGGGGGCGAGACCCAGTACTTC. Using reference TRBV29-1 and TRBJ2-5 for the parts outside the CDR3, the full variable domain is SAVISQKPSRDICQRGTSLTIQCQVDSQVTMMFWYRQQPGQSLTLIATANQGSEATYESGFVIDKFPISRPNLTFSTLTVSNMSPEDSSIYLCSVHTGGETQYFGPGTRLLVL.